This section outlines one T cell receptor (beta chain) sequence together with its context. This record belongs to a study of blood T cell repertoires in COVID-19. Across the study: From the United States, Italy and Spain came samples of acute and convalescent COVID-19. T cells, B-cell-depleted T cells, or PBMCs provided the cDNA or gDNA that served as material.

Per the original methods: The authors estimated nucleated cell counts from reference gene primer amplification. Profiling relied on immunoSEQ multiplex PCR, and the TCRdb table lists in-frame clones only, not all of them. D and trimming were read from the DNA, whereas the V and J calls and clone size are those reported in that table. This sample has 87,000 or so clones, with over 80% found just once. V was clipped by 2 bases and J by 2 bases, with 12 bases between them. CDR1 is SGDLS, CDR2 YYNGEE, per germline. The CDR3 runs to 15 residues. The clonotype was recovered from a woman at least 80 years old with active or convalescent COVID-19. Material for sequencing was peripheral blood. V usage is TRBV9 and J usage is TRBJ2-3, with D possibly TRBD2 on 7 matching bases. The CDR3 nucleotides read TGTGCCAGCAGCGTCCTAGGGGGGGACACAGATACGCAGTATTTT. This sequence encodes CASSVLGGDTDTQYF.